This TCR beta chain came from a study of blood T cell repertoires in COVID-19. For the study at large: Both acute and convalescent COVID-19 samples were obtained from the United States, Italy and Spain. PBMCs, B-cell-depleted T cells, or T cells were the source of the cDNA or gDNA that made up the material.

Germline V gives CDR1 LGHNT, CDR2 FRNRAP. V was cut by 5 bases and J by 4 bases, with 14 bases left in between. The CDR3 loop spans 14 amino acids. Original handling: Scientists estimated how many nucleated cells there were by amplifying reference gene primers. Produced via immunoSEQ multiplex PCR; TCRdb's table is partial and in-frame only. V and J calls and clone size are given by that table; D and trimming were obtained from the DNA. This repertoire shows about 190,000 clones, 88% found once; its top ten account for less than 7.5%. The sequence came from a middle-aged woman who had recovered from COVID-19. Sequencing used peripheral blood. This chain uses TRBV12-5 with TRBJ1-2, with D uncertain. The chain's CDR3 is CASGRSGSSYGYTF. DNA of the CDR3: TGTGCTAGTGGTAGGTCGGGGAGTAGCTATGGCTACACCTTC. Based on the CDR3 plus reference TRBV12-5 and TRBJ1-2, the full variable domain is DARVTQTPRHKVTEMGQEVTMRCQPILGHNTVFWYRQTMMQGLELLAYFRNRAPLDDSGMPKDRFSAEMPDATLATLKIQPSEPRDSAVYFCASGRSGSSYGYTFGSGTRLTVV.